This TCR beta chain was captured by sequencing in a study of blood T cell repertoires in COVID-19. Turning to the study itself: The samples span acute and convalescent COVID-19 from the United States, Italy and Spain.

Source study methods: Reference gene primer amplification in the assay estimated nucleated cell counts. Repertoires were generated with immunoSEQ multiplex PCR, while TCRdb's copy carries only in-frame clones and drops some. V, J and clone size were drawn from that table, and D and trimming were deduced from the DNA. Of about 36,000 clones in the sample, just over 90% were seen once. Per the germline V gene, CDR1 is SGHTA and CDR2 is FQGNSA. The germline V and J ends were trimmed by 8 bases and 3 bases, with 17 bases remaining between them. This CDR3 is built from 15 residues. Sequencing input: peripheral blood. The chain carries TRBV7-2 and TRBJ2-1, with TRBD2 as a possible D gene (5 bases). This receptor was obtained from a human donor in a cohort sampled during active COVID-19. DNA of the CDR3: TGTGCCAGCGGACGGGTAGGGAGTAGCTACAATGAGCAGTTCTTC. Translated, it gives CASGRVGSSYNEQFF. The whole variable domain, remainder taken from reference TRBV7-2 and TRBJ2-1, is GAGVSQSPSNKVTEKGKDVELRCDPISGHTALYWYRQSLGQGLEFLIYFQGNSAPDKSGLPSDRFSAERTGGSVSTLTIQRTQQEDSAVYLCASGRVGSSYNEQFFGPGTRLTVL.